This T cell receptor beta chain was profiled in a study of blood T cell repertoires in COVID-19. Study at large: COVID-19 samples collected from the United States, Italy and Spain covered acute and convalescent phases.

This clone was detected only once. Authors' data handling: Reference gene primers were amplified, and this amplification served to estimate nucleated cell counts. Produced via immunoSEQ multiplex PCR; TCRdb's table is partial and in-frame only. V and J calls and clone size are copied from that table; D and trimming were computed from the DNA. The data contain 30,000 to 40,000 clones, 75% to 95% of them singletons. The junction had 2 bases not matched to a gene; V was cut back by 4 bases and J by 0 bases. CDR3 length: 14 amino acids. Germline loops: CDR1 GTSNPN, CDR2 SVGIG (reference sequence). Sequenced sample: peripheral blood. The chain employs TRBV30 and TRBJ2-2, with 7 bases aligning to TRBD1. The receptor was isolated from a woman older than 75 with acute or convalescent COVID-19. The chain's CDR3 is CAWNRGSNTGELFF. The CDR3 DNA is TGTGCCTGGAACAGGGGCTCGAACACCGGGGAGCTGTTTTTT.